The 17 T cell receptor beta chains given below trace back to one sample, sequenced in a study of CD8 T cells in ankylosing spondylitis. TCRdb called the 5' RACE reads again in MiXCR, with one record for every CDR3 protein. This sample has under 250,000 distinct CDR3 sequences, with 30% to 35% found just once. The sequenced material came from blood, either unsorted or a sorted T cell fraction (not recorded which). Receptors were obtained from a male donor with ankylosing spondylitis or in good health (not recorded which).

The CDR3, as DNA: TGTGCCAGCAGCGTTGGGGGTGCAGATACGCAGTATTTT. Protein product: CASSVGGADTQYF. V gene TRBV9 combines with J gene TRBJ2-3; D possibly matches TRBD1 or TRBD2 (5 bases each). The CDR3 has 13 amino acids. V lost 2 bases to trimming and J lost 4 bases, with 8 bases between them. Germline values: CDR1 SGDLS, CDR2 YYNGEE.

Details on this clonotype: The germline gene is not matched at one end of the junction; a read error may be the cause. The V call is TRBV29-1, the J call TRBJ2-3; D is possibly TRBD1 or TRBD2 (6 bases each). The CDR3 length is 12 residues. Germline CDR1 is SQVTM and CDR2 is ANQGSEA. The CDR3 spells CSAEGGTDTQYF. The CDR3 DNA reads as TGCAGCGCTGAAGGGGGGACCGATACGCAGTATTTT.

CDR3 DNA: TGCGCCAGCAGCTCAAGACAGGACTCCACCGGGGAGCTGTTTTTT. Translating gives CASSSRQDSTGELFF. This rearrangement joins TRBV5-1 to TRBJ2-2, with a tentative D call TRBD1 (6 bases). Per germline, CDR1 SGHRS and CDR2 YFSETQ. V shed 3 bases and J shed 4 bases, with 13 bases lying between them. The CDR3 spans 15 residues. Variable domain in full (rest from reference TRBV5-1 and TRBJ2-2): KAGVTQTPRYLIKTRGQQVTLSCSPISGHRSVSWYQQTPGQGLQFLFEYFSETQRNKGNFPGRFSGRQFSNSRSEMNVSTLELGDSALYLCASSSRQDSTGELFFGEGSRLTVL.

The gene calls are TRBV6-5 and TRBJ1-3, with D possibly TRBD1 on 5 matching bases. The CDR3 is 19 amino acids. Germline CDR1 and CDR2: MNHEY and SVGAGI. Trimming stripped 0 bases from V and 0 bases from J, with 18 bases between. The CDR3 loop reads CASSYSLQANHLSGNTIYF. The DNA for the CDR3 is TGTGCCAGCAGTTACTCGTTACAGGCCAACCACCTCTCTGGAAACACCATATATTTT.

The chain uses TRBV20-1 and TRBJ1-4; 9 nucleotides agree with TRBD1. Trimming removed 4 bases from V and 8 bases from J; junction bases left unmatched: 8. The CDR3 extends over 14 amino acids. Germline CDR1 DFQATT, CDR2 SNEGSKA (reference sequence). The CDR3 region is CSAKQGALGEKLFF. CDR3 DNA: TGCAGTGCTAAACAGGGGGCGCTTGGGGAAAAACTGTTTTTT.

Turning to this clonotype: No conserved phenylalanine or tryptophan is present at the end of the CDR3, so a read error is the likely explanation. The V and J genes are TRBV20-1 and TRBJ2-7; the D is unclear. V was shortened by 0 bases and J by 0 bases, with 15 bases between the two germline ends. The length of the CDR3 is 16 residues. In germline, CDR1 is DFQATT, CDR2 SNEGSKA (reference sequence). This CDR3 is CSARDYGLSSSYEQYL. CDR3 bases: TGCAGTGCTAGAGATTACGGCCTTTCCAGCTCCTACGAGCAGTACTTG.

This clonotype has only a few counts. The chain has TRBV20-1 and TRBJ2-2, with a tentative D call TRBD1 (6 bases). The germline gives CDR1 DFQATT, CDR2 SNEGSKA (reference sequence). The CDR3 length is 15 residues. The ends were cut back, 5 bases at V and 0 bases at J, with 13 bases in the middle. CDR3 nucleotides: TGCAGTGCTCCAGACAGGACCACGAACACCGGGGAGCTGTTTTTT. Encoded protein: CSAPDRTTNTGELFF.

This clonotype was counted a few times. The chain has TRBV6-1 and TRBJ1-1; tentatively, D is TRBD1 (5 bases). CDR3 length: 13 amino acids. Deletions cut 7 bases from V and 5 bases from J, with 14 bases between. The germline CDR1 and CDR2 sequences are MNHNS and SASEGT. The CDR3 nucleotides are TGTGCCAGCAACCAGCAGGGAGGGACTGAAGCTTTCTTT. Its translation is CASNQQGGTEAFF.

The V call is TRBV12-3 or TRBV12-4, the J call TRBJ2-7, with D uncertain. The CDR3 runs 12 residues. The germline V and J ends were trimmed by 2 bases and 4 bases, with 6 bases remaining between them. The CDR3, as DNA: TGTGCCAGCAGTTTATGGCGATACGAGCAGTACTTC. Translation gives CASSLWRYEQYF.

The chain has TRBV20-1 and TRBJ1-1, with 8 bases fitting TRBD1. V shed 2 bases and J 4 bases; nucleotides not matched to a gene: 6. There are 14 residues in the CDR3. In germline, CDR1 is DFQATT, CDR2 SNEGSKA (reference sequence). Here the CDR3 reads CSARWTGRFTEAFF. The CDR3 bases are TGCAGTGCTAGATGGACAGGGAGGTTCACTGAAGCTTTCTTT.

This sequence joins TRBV15 and TRBJ2-3, with D perhaps TRBD1 (6 bases). Trimming pared 5 bases from V and 2 bases from J, leaving 14 bases between. From germline, CDR1 is LNHNV and CDR2 YYDKDF (reference sequence). CDR3 size: 15 residues. The CDR3 protein is CATSVRGSVTDTQYF. CDR3 bases: TGTGCCACCAGCGTCAGGGGCTCGGTCACAGATACGCAGTATTTT.

This chain joins TRBV7-3 and TRBJ2-3, with D possibly being TRBD2 (6 bases). CDR1 and CDR2 from the germline V gene are SGHTA and FQGTGA. The CDR3 extends over 17 amino acids. With 4 bases removed from V and 1 base from J, the gap between germline ends came to 18 bases. The CDR3 bases are TGTGCCAGCAGCTCCGCGACTAGTCAGGTGGGCACAGATACGCAGTATTTT. This gives the protein CASSSATSQVGTDTQYF.

This chain connects TRBV20-1 to TRBJ2-7; a weak D match, TRBD2 (5 bases). CDR3 length: 12 amino acids. The germline V gene has CDR1 DFQATT and CDR2 SNEGSKA (reference sequence). V lost 2 bases to trimming and J lost 6 bases, with 11 bases between them. CDR3 loop: CSARTLAGEQYF. CDR3 DNA sequence: TGCAGTGCTAGAACCCTGGCGGGCGAGCAGTACTTC.

The chain has TRBV5-1 and TRBJ2-2, with D tentatively TRBD2 (5 bases). CDR3 length equals 14 residues. In germline, CDR1 is SGHRS, CDR2 YFSETQ. The V end was cut by 5 bases, the J end by 9 bases, with 17 bases between. CDR3 bases: TGCGCCAGCAGTTGGCTAGCCTCCTCCAGGGAGCTGTTTTTT. Protein product: CASSWLASSRELFF.

The CDR3 reads CASSLGSVGETQYF. CDR3 nucleotides: TGTGCCAGCAGTTTAGGTAGTGTAGGAGAGACCCAGTACTTC. This rearrangement joins TRBV12-3 or TRBV12-4 to TRBJ2-5; the D is unclear. The CDR3 sequence is 14 residues long. The V end was cut by 1 base, the J end by 4 bases, with 10 bases between.

At least ten counts were recorded for this clonotype. The genes are TRBV6-5 and TRBJ2-1; no firm D call. V was pared by 3 bases and J by 8 bases, with 5 bases between. The CDR3 runs to 11 residues. Germline values: CDR1 MNHEY, CDR2 SVGAGI. CDR3: CASSYGDEQFF. The DNA of the CDR3 is TGTGCCAGCAGTTATGGGGATGAGCAGTTCTTC.

A note on this clonotype: Germline is not matched at one junction end, which may reflect a read error. J is TRBJ2-1 and V is TRBV7-2; no firm D call. This CDR3 is built from 8 residues. Looked up from germline, CDR1 is SGHTA and CDR2 is FQGNSA. The CDR3 nucleotides are TGTGCCAGCAGCTTAGGCCCCTTC. It encodes CASSLGPF.